This T cell receptor beta chain was identified in a study of T cell repertoires in ileal Crohn's disease. Time point given: neoterminal ileum biopsy at postoperative endoscopy, about 6 months after surgery. This table comes from immunoSEQ multiplex PCR, and its TCRdb copy is limited to in-frame clones, with some not included. The sample gives tens of thousands of clones, around 90% of which show up once; about 2.1% is in the top ten. The CDR3 consists of 14 residues. Losses at the gene ends were 4 bases for V and 6 bases for J; bases not matched to a gene: 9. The V gene's germline CDR1 is SGHRS and CDR2 YFSETQ. In the case of this clone: Its antigen remains unknown.

Study results and caveats: The median delay to postoperative endoscopy was 6 to 7 months.

Source material: ileal tissue. The clonotype originates from an adult with Crohn's disease. J is TRBJ2-7 and V is TRBV5-1; 8 bases map to TRBD1. CDR3 amino acids: CASSPWTGLVEQYF. Here the CDR3 DNA reads TGCGCCAGCAGCCCATGGACAGGGCTCGTCGAGCAGTACTTC.